This T cell receptor (beta chain) appears in the sequencing data of a study of blood T cell repertoires in COVID-19. At the level of the study: The origin of the acute and convalescent COVID-19 samples was the United States, Italy and Spain. T cells, B-cell-depleted T cells, or PBMCs supplied cDNA or gDNA.

Enrolled through a virtual design, the participants were between about 18 and 100 years of age and came from approximately 25 US areas. The repertoire was sequenced with immunoSEQ multiplex PCR; TCRdb's copy has only in-frame clones and lacks some. The data show about 340,000 clones, 80% to 90% seen once. CDR3 size: 14 residues. Trimming pared 5 bases from V and 2 bases from J, leaving 13 bases between. Germline V lookup: CDR1 MNHEY, CDR2 SVGAGI. The rearrangement joins TRBV6-5 to TRBJ2-7; no firm D call. The clonotype comes from a middle-aged woman with acute COVID-19. Sequences were obtained from PBMCs or T cells enriched from blood (not recorded which). CDR3 sequence (DNA): TGTGCCAGCAGTAGCGTAATGCGGACCTACGAGCAGTACTTC. Its translation: CASSSVMRTYEQYF.